Described below is a single TCR beta chain sequence and its context. Generated by immunoSEQ multiplex PCR, the TCRdb table keeps only in-frame clones and is missing some. Counted here are roughly 100,000 clones, 80% to 90% occurring once; the ten biggest clones make up under 5.5%. This specimen belongs to a study of blood T cell repertoires in COVID-19. CDR3 length: 15 amino acids. Trimming cost V 7 bases and J 3 bases; bases outside gene matches: 12. Germline lookup yields CDR1 SQVTM and CDR2 ANQGSEA. The genes are TRBV29-1 and TRBJ2-3; 8 nucleotides match TRBD1. The receptor was derived from a man aged 80 or over with COVID-19, enrolled during active disease. Input material: peripheral blood. The CDR3 DNA sequence: TGCAGCGCTCAAACCGGGACAGGCGCAACAGATACGCAGTATTTT. This gives the protein CSAQTGTGATDTQYF.